This T cell receptor beta chain is from a study of blood T cell repertoires in COVID-19. Study information: The United States, Italy and Spain provided the acute and convalescent COVID-19 samples. PBMCs, B-cell-depleted T cells, or T cells provided the cDNA or gDNA that made up the material.

Per the original data handling: Reference gene primer amplification in the assay estimated nucleated cell counts. Assay: immunoSEQ multiplex PCR; the TCRdb copy retains only in-frame clones and omits some. V and J calls and clone size come straight from that table; D and trimming were deduced from the DNA. The sample has around 65,000 clones, approximately 86% seen once. This clone came up once. V lost 5 bases, J lost 4 bases, and 3 bases lay in between. The germline CDR1 and CDR2 sequences are SEHNR and FQNEAQ (reference sequence). This CDR3 contains 11 residues. Input material: peripheral blood. The sequence came from an elderly man with active COVID-19. The rearrangement uses TRBV7-9 and TRBJ2-1; the D is unclear. CDR3 bases: TGTGCCAGCAGCCGGTACAATGAGCAGTTCTTC. Its protein is CASSRYNEQFF.